The 31 T cell receptor beta chains given below trace back to one sample, sequenced in a study of CD8+ T cells in alopecia areata. Treatment noted: oral pan-JAK inhibitor, 5-10 mg twice daily. It was cDNA, reverse transcribed from extracted RNA, that served as the sequencing template. Produced via immunoSEQ multiplex PCR; TCRdb's table is partial and in-frame only. Of a few hundred thousand clones detected, approximately 45% appear once; the ten largest clones hold roughly 2.6%. The sequencing used CD4+ T cells sorted from blood, collected at approximately week 36, from a patient treated with tofacitinib. All receptors come from a human donor with alopecia areata.

This clone was counted only a few times. The V and J genes are TRBV7-2 and TRBJ2-5; D not resolved. Trimming pared 5 bases from V and 7 bases from J, leaving 14 bases between. The CDR3 covers 13 residues. Germline loops: CDR1 SGHTA, CDR2 FQGNSA. The CDR3 reads CASSPRTLGTQYF. Written as DNA, the CDR3 is TGTGCCAGCAGCCCTAGGACCTTGGGGACCCAGTACTTC.

V and J are TRBV9 and TRBJ2-7; TRBD2 agrees at 9 bases. J gave up 6 bases and V 0 bases, and 16 bases lay outside the gene matches. The length of the CDR3 is 18 residues. CDR1 is SGDLS and CDR2 is YYNGEE in the germline V gene. In DNA, the CDR3 is TGTGCCAGCAGCGTAGAGGGGACTGTGCGGGAGGGCCGTATCGAGCAGTACTTC. The encoded protein is CASSVEGTVREGRIEQYF.

This clone was observed a few times. The rearrangement uses TRBV28 and TRBJ1-5; a possible D gene is TRBD1 (5 bases). CDR1 is MDHEN, CDR2 SYDVKM, per germline. V was cut by 6 bases and J by 4 bases, with 16 bases left in between. CDR3 size: 15 residues. The CDR3 DNA sequence: TGTGCCAGCAGATGGTTGCAGGGCGGGAATCAGCCCCAGCATTTT. Protein: CASRWLQGGNQPQHF.

The V gene is TRBV19, the J gene TRBJ2-3; D not resolved. Germline lookup yields CDR1 LNHDA and CDR2 SQIVND (reference sequence). V lost 5 bases and J lost 4, with 10 bases in between. The CDR3 runs to 13 residues. This CDR3 is CASSPKRADTQYF. For the CDR3, the DNA is TGTGCCAGTAGTCCTAAAAGGGCAGATACGCAGTATTTT.

V and J are TRBV7-9 and TRBJ2-2, with 9 nucleotides matching TRBD2. The CDR3 covers 17 residues. Unmatched junction bases numbered 7, after V lost 1 base and J lost 4 bases. The germline CDR1 and CDR2 sequences are SEHNR and FQNEAQ (reference sequence). Written as DNA, the CDR3 is TGTGCCAGCAGCTTAGAAATAGCGGGAGATGGCACCGGGGAGCTGTTTTTT. Its protein is CASSLEIAGDGTGELFF.

V usage is TRBV7-3 and J usage is TRBJ2-5; D is perhaps TRBD2 (6 bases). V was shortened by 3 bases and J by 5 bases, with 13 bases between the two germline ends. The CDR3 spans 14 residues. Germline V gives CDR1 SGHTA, CDR2 FQGTGA. CDR3 coding DNA: TGTGCCAGCAGCTTGGACGGGGGTCACGAGACCCAGTACTTC. Translating it yields CASSLDGGHETQYF.

The rearrangement links TRBV29-1 to TRBJ2-1; D might be TRBD1 or TRBD2, each matching 6 bases. CDR1 and CDR2 (germline): SQVTM, ANQGSEA. Trimming stripped 0 bases from V and 13 bases from J, with 19 bases between. The CDR3 runs to 14 residues. The CDR3 DNA reads as TGCAGCGTTGAAGATCTGTTCGGGGGCTCTCGACAGTTCTTC. Its translation is CSVEDLFGGSRQFF.

The genes are TRBV15 and TRBJ1-2, with D hard to call. The CDR3 spans 14 residues. V gave up 1 base and J gave up 4 bases, with 10 bases separating them. In germline, CDR1 is LNHNV, CDR2 YYDKDF (reference sequence). Here the CDR3 DNA reads TGTGCCACCAGCAGAGGGGGTGAGGGCTATGGCTACACCTTC. It encodes CATSRGGEGYGYTF. The full variable domain, in which reference TRBV15 and TRBJ1-2 provide the parts outside the CDR3, is DAMVIQNPRYQVTQFGKPVTLSCSQTLNHNVMYWYQQKSSQAPKLLFHYYDKDFNNEADTPDNFQSRRPNTSFCFLDIRSPGLGDTAMYLCATSRGGEGYGYTFGSGTRLTVV.

The V call is TRBV10-3, the J call TRBJ2-7; D may be TRBD1 (5 bases). The CDR3 is 11 amino acids. V lost 10 bases to trimming and J lost 6 bases, with 13 bases between them. Per germline, CDR1 ENHRY and CDR2 SYGVKD. The CDR3 region has the DNA TGTGCCACCCAGTCAGGGATCGAGCAGTACTTC. It yields the protein CATQSGIEQYF.

V and J are TRBV6-6 and TRBJ1-3, with a possible D match to TRBD1 (6 bases). The CDR3 is made up of 14 amino acids. CDR1 and CDR2 (germline): MNHNY, SVGAGI (reference sequence). V was cut by 9 bases and J by 11 bases, with 23 bases left in between. CDR3 sequence reads: CASTETGGVHAIYF. CDR3 DNA: TGTGCCAGTACCGAGACAGGCGGGGTTCACGCCATATATTTT.

This clone was seen a handful of times. The chain uses TRBV2 and TRBJ2-5; perhaps TRBD1 as D (5 bases). The CDR3 has 14 amino acids. Trimming removed 3 bases at V and 1 base at J, with 9 bases between. Per germline, CDR1 SNHLY and CDR2 FYNNEI. CDR3 residues: CASSDSGFQETQYF. The CDR3 DNA reads TGTGCCAGCAGTGATTCAGGGTTCCAAGAGACCCAGTACTTC.

V usage is TRBV4-3 and J usage is TRBJ2-7, with TRBD2 identical over 10 bases. Trimming cost V 3 bases and J 5 bases; bases outside gene matches: 7. Germline V gene sequence: CDR1 LGHNA, CDR2 YSLEER. The CDR3 is 15 amino acids. DNA of the CDR3: TGCGCCAGCAGCCAGACACCTAGCGGGAGTAACGAGCAGTACTTC. Translating gives CASSQTPSGSNEQYF.

This chain joins TRBV11-1 and TRBJ1-1, with a tentative D call TRBD1 (5 bases). CDR1 is SGHAT, CDR2 FQDESV, per germline (reference sequence). V was pared by 2 bases and J by 2 bases, with 12 bases between. The length of the CDR3 is 15 residues. CDR3 in DNA: TGTGCCAGCAGCTTAATTGGCGGGGCAAACACTGAAGCTTTCTTT. Translating it yields CASSLIGGANTEAFF.

The genes are TRBV21-1 and TRBJ2-5; the tabulated D call, TRBD1, remains unverified against the DNA. TRBV21-1 is designated a pseudogene. This CDR3 is 15 amino acids long. CDR3 amino acids: CASSKGPDSRQTQYF. In DNA, the CDR3 is TGTGCCAGCAGCAAAGGTCCGGACAGTCGACAGACCCAGTACTTC.

J is TRBJ1-2 and V is TRBV6-5; 8 bases are shared with TRBD1. Germline assignment: CDR1 MNHEY and CDR2 SVGAGI. The J segment lost 5 bases and the V segment lost 6 bases, leaving 5 bases of the junction unmatched. CDR3 length: 13 residues. The chain's CDR3 is CASRKRQGYGYTF. CDR3 bases: TGTGCCAGCAGAAAGAGACAGGGGTATGGCTACACCTTC.

This clone came up many times. This sequence joins TRBV19 and TRBJ1-1; a possible D gene is TRBD1 (5 bases). The CDR3 runs to 18 residues. V lost 5 bases, J lost 0 bases, and 22 bases lay in between. CDR1 is LNHDA and CDR2 is SQIVND in the germline V gene (reference sequence). The CDR3 DNA is TGTGCCAGTAGTTCATTCTCTGGCGGGGCTGGGATGAACACTGAAGCTTTCTTT. This gives the protein CASSSFSGGAGMNTEAFF.

V gene TRBV30 combines with J gene TRBJ2-1, with 9 bases that match TRBD2. This CDR3 contains 14 residues. J lost 13 bases, V lost 7 bases, and 17 bases had no gene match. Germline CDR1 is GTSNPN and CDR2 is SVGIG (reference sequence). The CDR3 sequence: CALDLSGTSTLQFF. The CDR3 DNA follows: TGTGCCTTGGACCTATCCGGGACTAGCACTCTCCAGTTCTTC.

The chain joins TRBV7-3 to TRBJ2-5; D unclear. With 5 bases removed from V and 5 bases from J, the gap between germline ends came to 12 bases. The CDR3 runs to 13 residues. CDR1 is SGHTA and CDR2 is FQGTGA in the germline V gene. The CDR3 sequence is CASSLNYGETQYF. CDR3 nucleotides: TGTGCCAGCAGCCTAAACTACGGGGAGACCCAGTACTTC.

V is TRBV6-5 and J is TRBJ2-2, with D perhaps TRBD1 (6 bases). The CDR3 extends over 13 amino acids. Germline CDR1 MNHEY, CDR2 SVGAGI. V lost 11 bases to trimming and J lost 7 bases, with 17 bases between them. CDR3 sequence: CAPHGVQGGELFF. The CDR3 region has the DNA TGTGCCCCTCACGGGGTACAGGGCGGGGAGCTGTTTTTT.

Many counts were recorded for this clone. The chain has TRBV11-2 and TRBJ2-5; 8 bases align to TRBD2. CDR3 size: 13 residues. The V gene's germline CDR1 is SGHAT and CDR2 FQNNGV. V trimming: 10 bases; J trimming: 1 base; junction bases outside the gene matches: 5. As DNA, the CDR3 is TGTGCCACCAGGACTAGCAGCCAAGAGACCCAGTACTTC. This translates into CATRTSSQETQYF.

The chain is built from TRBV28 and TRBJ2-5, with unresolved D. This CDR3 is built from 12 residues. The V end lost 8 bases, the J end lost 3 bases, and 10 bases lay between the germline ends. The V gene's germline CDR1 is MDHEN and CDR2 SYDVKM. DNA for the CDR3: TGTGCCAGCGTGGGGTCGGAAGAGACCCAGTACTTC. Translating gives CASVGSEETQYF.

This clone has only a few counts. The chain recombines TRBV30 with TRBJ2-3; D could derive from TRBD1 or TRBD2 (6 bases each). V lost 2 bases, J lost 0 bases, and 15 bases lay in between. Germline V gene data show CDR1 as GTSNPN and CDR2 as SVGIG (reference sequence). CDR3 length: 16 amino acids. CDR3: CAWSQGRRGSTDTQYF. The CDR3 nucleotides read TGTGCCTGGAGTCAGGGGAGGAGGGGGAGCACAGATACGCAGTATTTT. Complete variable domain (other parts from reference TRBV30 and TRBJ2-3): SQTIHQWPATLVQPVGSPLSLECTVEGTSNPNLYWYRQAAGRGLQLLFYSVGIGQISSEVPQNLSASRPQDRQFILSSKKLLLSDSGFYLCAWSQGRRGSTDTQYFGPGTRLTVL.

The rearrangement uses TRBV15 and TRBJ2-5; D is undetermined. Trimming removed 0 bases from V and 5 bases from J, with 19 bases in between. CDR1 and CDR2 (germline): LNHNV, YYDKDF (reference sequence). This CDR3 region has 17 residues. In nucleotides, the CDR3 is TGTGCCACCAGCAGAGATGGTCGGGTACTGACTTTGGAGACCCAGTACTTC. Its translation: CATSRDGRVLTLETQYF. The variable domain in full, completed from reference TRBV15 and TRBJ2-5, reads DAMVIQNPRYQVTQFGKPVTLSCSQTLNHNVMYWYQQKSSQAPKLLFHYYDKDFNNEADTPDNFQSRRPNTSFCFLDIRSPGLGDTAMYLCATSRDGRVLTLETQYFGPGTRLLVL.

The rearrangement links TRBV7-2 to TRBJ2-1; TRBD1 aligns across 10 bases. Germline V CDR1 and CDR2: SGHTA, FQGNSA. CDR3 size: 16 residues. The trim removed 5 bases at V and 7 bases at J, leaving 11 bases unmatched. The CDR3 nucleotides read TGTGCCAGCAGCGCCCTGGGGACAGGGGTCCAAAATGAGCAGTTCTTC. Its translation is CASSALGTGVQNEQFF.

The chain uses TRBV30 and TRBJ1-1; D is undetermined. With 0 bases removed from V and 8 bases from J, the gap between germline ends came to 7 bases. Germline CDR1 is GTSNPN and CDR2 is SVGIG (reference sequence). CDR3 length equals 11 residues. The CDR3 reads CAWSVGVEAFF. CDR3 nucleotides: TGTGCCTGGAGTGTAGGAGTAGAAGCTTTCTTT.

The V gene is TRBV15, the J gene TRBJ2-7; 15 bases agree with TRBD2. Germline CDR1 and CDR2: LNHNV and YYDKDF (reference sequence). The CDR3 is 18 amino acids. The trim removed 5 bases at V and 0 bases at J, leaving 8 bases unmatched. CDR3 sequence: CATSHFGTSGRFSYEQYF. The CDR3 region has the DNA TGTGCCACCAGCCATTTCGGGACTAGCGGGAGGTTCTCCTACGAGCAGTACTTC.

The rearrangement links TRBV30 to TRBJ2-5, with D uncertain. This CDR3 has 14 amino acids. CDR1 and CDR2 from the germline V gene are GTSNPN and SVGIG (reference sequence). The ends were cut back, 5 bases at V and 4 bases at J, with 17 bases in the middle. DNA for the CDR3: TGTGCCTGGGCGAGCCTTCGGGTTCTAGAGACCCAGTACTTC. Translation: CAWASLRVLETQYF.

This chain connects TRBV7-2 to TRBJ2-7, with D perhaps being TRBD1 or TRBD2 (5 bases each). Per the germline V gene, CDR1 is SGHTA and CDR2 is FQGNSA. Trimming pared 4 bases from V and 1 base from J, leaving 8 bases between. This CDR3 contains 13 residues. CDR3 sequence (DNA): TGTGCCAGCAGCTGGGGGAGTTCCTACGAGCAGTACTTC. Translating it yields CASSWGSSYEQYF.

In regard to this clone: Sequence at one end of the junction differs from germline and may be a read error. The chain links TRBV15 to TRBJ2-3; 11 bases match TRBD2. The CDR3 has 19 amino acids. Germline V gene sequence: CDR1 LNHNV, CDR2 YYDKDF (reference sequence). The CDR3 reads CATGRDWDLAGGSTDTQYF. The CDR3 DNA reads TGTGCCACCGGCAGAGATTGGGATCTAGCGGGGGGAAGCACAGATACGCAGTATTTT.

The chain couples TRBV5-1 to TRBJ1-1; a possible D gene is TRBD1 (5 bases). The CDR3 length is 14 residues. Trimming pared 3 bases from V and 0 bases from J, leaving 9 bases between. CDR1 SGHRS and CDR2 YFSETQ come from the germline V gene. The CDR3 loop reads CASSSDRLNTEAFF. CDR3 in DNA: TGCGCCAGCAGCTCAGACAGACTGAACACTGAAGCTTTCTTT.

This chain joins TRBV7-2 and TRBJ1-2, with D hard to call. V was clipped by 2 bases and J by 6 bases, with 10 bases between them. Germline assignment: CDR1 SGHTA and CDR2 FQGNSA. CDR3 length equals 13 residues. The CDR3 loop reads CASSLSQNHGYTF. In DNA form, the CDR3 reads TGTGCCAGCAGCTTATCGCAGAACCATGGCTACACCTTC.